This T cell receptor (beta chain) was retrieved from a study of blood T cell repertoires in COVID-19. Study-wide background: T cells, B-cell-depleted T cells, or PBMCs supplied cDNA or gDNA.

Assignment of participants to cohorts was predicated upon participant-reported clinical history. This clone was detected once. The data were produced by immunoSEQ multiplex PCR, yet TCRdb's version contains in-frame clones alone and is incomplete. The table records 250,000 to 300,000 clones, about 81% of them present only once. The sample was PBMCs or T cells enriched from blood (not recorded which). This TCR was recovered from a man under 40 with acute COVID-19.

CDR3 sequence: CASSWTSGTRTDTQYF. In nucleotides, the CDR3 is TGTGCCAGCAGCTGGACTAGCGGGACCCGCACAGATACGCAGTATTTT. This chain uses TRBV7-2 with TRBJ2-3, with TRBD2 matching 12 bases. The trim removed 4 bases at V and 1 base at J, leaving 3 bases unmatched. The CDR3 has 16 amino acids. The germline CDR1 and CDR2 sequences are SGHTA and FQGNSA.